The rows below give T cell receptor beta chains drawn from one sample of a study of T cell clonotyping in hematopoietic cell transplantation. The protocol was immunoSEQ multiplex PCR, while the TCRdb copy is restricted to in-frame clones and leaves out a portion. This table has roughly 5,000 clones, 77% appearing once. This specimen was PBMCs, taken 100 days after allogeneic stem cell transplant. The receptors come from a male patient aged 45-60 years who had an allogeneic stem cell transplant from an unrelated donor, so the T cells may come from the graft donor. Some clones in this sample may be carry-over from other donors' samples. Each CDR3 is given with its conserved first and last residue. A D gene is named only where the DNA matches it firmly. Not all rows give a size; the values are once, few, many and, for expanded clones, a class.

CDR3 protein: CASSLGMGELFF
CDR3 DNA: TGTGCCAGCAGCTTAGGGATGGGGGAGCTGTTCTTC
V gene: TRBV7-6
CDR3 length: 12
clone size: .
J gene: TRBJ2-1
D gene: .

CDR3 protein: CASSQDQGDYEQYF
CDR3 DNA: TGTGCCAGCAGCCAAGATCAGGGGGACTACGAGCAGTACTTC
V gene: TRBV4-2
CDR3 length: 14
clone size: .
J gene: TRBJ2-7
D gene: TRBD1

CDR3 protein: CASSPSGQGYYGYTF
CDR3 DNA: TGTGCCAGCAGCCCGTCCGGACAGGGGTACTATGGCTACACCTTC
V gene: TRBV6-5
CDR3 length: 15
clone size: .
J gene: TRBJ1-2
D gene: TRBD1

CDR3 protein: CSVRRAAEETQYF
CDR3 DNA: TGCAGCGTTCGGAGAGCGGCTGAAGAGACCCAGTACTTC
V gene: TRBV29-1
CDR3 length: 13
clone size: .
J gene: TRBJ2-5
D gene: .

CDR3 protein: CASIFTGSTEAFF
CDR3 DNA: TGTGCCAGCATTTTTACAGGTAGCACTGAAGCTTTCTTT
V gene: TRBV2
CDR3 length: 13
clone size: once
J gene: TRBJ1-1
D gene: .

CDR3 protein: CASSLGLGREDAGELFF
CDR3 DNA: TGTGCCAGCAGCTTAGGCCTTGGGCGGGAGGACGCCGGGGAGCTGTTTTTT
V gene: TRBV7-6
CDR3 length: 17
clone size: medium-sized
J gene: TRBJ2-2
D gene: TRBD2

CDR3 protein: CASSVTDMNTEAFF
CDR3 DNA: TGCGCCAGCAGCGTTACAGACATGAACACTGAAGCTTTCTTT
V gene: TRBV5-1
CDR3 length: 14
clone size: once
J gene: TRBJ1-1
D gene: .

CDR3 protein: CASSYLRGVEQYF
CDR3 DNA: TGTGCCAGCAGTTACTTGAGGGGGGTCGAGCAGTACTTC
V gene: TRBV6-5
CDR3 length: 13
clone size: .
J gene: TRBJ2-7
D gene: .

CDR3 protein: CASSDKYSNQPQHF
CDR3 DNA: TGTGCCAGCAGTGACAAATATAGCAATCAGCCCCAGCATTTT
V gene: TRBV25-1
CDR3 length: 14
clone size: .
J gene: TRBJ1-5
D gene: .

CDR3 protein: CASSANTGEKLFF
CDR3 DNA: TGTGCCAGCAGTGCCAACACAGGGGAAAAACTGTTTTTT
V gene: TRBV25-1
CDR3 length: 13
clone size: .
J gene: TRBJ1-4
D gene: .

CDR3 protein: CASTRTVDTGELFF
CDR3 DNA: TGCGCCAGCACCAGGACAGTGGACACCGGGGAGCTGTTTTTT
V gene: TRBV5-1
CDR3 length: 14
clone size: .
J gene: TRBJ2-2
D gene: .

CDR3 protein: CASSAGTGGLSNEQFF
CDR3 DNA: TGCGCCAGCAGCGCCGGGACAGGGGGCCTTTCCAATGAGCAGTTCTTC
V gene: TRBV5-1
CDR3 length: 16
clone size: .
J gene: TRBJ2-1
D gene: TRBD1

CDR3 protein: CASSAGTALNTEAFF
CDR3 DNA: TGTGCCAGCAGCGCGGGTACAGCTTTGAACACTGAAGCTTTCTTT
V gene: TRBV14
CDR3 length: 15
clone size: .
J gene: TRBJ1-1
D gene: .

CDR3 protein: CASSLWSYEKLFF
CDR3 DNA: TGTGCCAGCAGCTTATGGTCTTATGAAAAACTGTTTTTT
V gene: TRBV7-2
CDR3 length: 13
clone size: .
J gene: TRBJ1-4
D gene: .

CDR3 protein: CSVEDNGRSDYGYTF
CDR3 DNA: TGCAGCGTTGAAGATAACGGCCGGAGCGACTATGGCTACACCTTC
V gene: TRBV29-1
CDR3 length: 15
clone size: .
J gene: TRBJ1-2
D gene: .

CDR3 protein: CASSLLGGTAYGYTF
CDR3 DNA: TGTGCCAGCAGCTTGCTGGGTGGGACAGCCTATGGCTACACCTTC
V gene: TRBV5-4
CDR3 length: 15
clone size: few
J gene: TRBJ1-2
D gene: TRBD1

CDR3 protein: CASRSQGSSNQPQHF
CDR3 DNA: TGTGCCAGCAGGTCACAGGGGTCCAGCAATCAGCCCCAGCATTTT
V gene: TRBV6-5
CDR3 length: 15
clone size: .
J gene: TRBJ1-5
D gene: TRBD1

CDR3 protein: CASSLYGQGVQPQHF
CDR3 DNA: TGTGCCAGCAGCTTGTACGGCCAGGGGGTACAGCCCCAGCATTTT
V gene: TRBV5-4
CDR3 length: 15
clone size: .
J gene: TRBJ1-5
D gene: TRBD1

CDR3 protein: CASRDFVNQPQHF
CDR3 DNA: TGTGCCAGCAGGGACTTTGTCAATCAGCCCCAGCATTTT
V gene: TRBV6-1
CDR3 length: 13
clone size: .
J gene: TRBJ1-5
D gene: .

CDR3 protein: CASSSRGSDSGSPLHF
CDR3 DNA: TGTGCCAGCAGTTCCCGTGGGTCGGACAGCGGGTCACCCCTCCACTTT
V gene: TRBV27
CDR3 length: 16
clone size: .
J gene: TRBJ1-6
D gene: .

CDR3 protein: CASSPDRGYGYTF
CDR3 DNA: TGTGCCAGCAGCCCCGACAGGGGGTATGGCTACACCTTC
V gene: TRBV5-4
CDR3 length: 13
clone size: .
J gene: TRBJ1-2
D gene: TRBD1

CDR3 protein: CASYGLTNYGYTF
CDR3 DNA: TGTGCCAGCTACGGACTGACCAACTATGGCTACACCTTC
V gene: TRBV6-5
CDR3 length: 13
clone size: few
J gene: TRBJ1-2
D gene: .

CDR3 protein: CASSYRGNQPQHF
CDR3 DNA: TGTGCCAGCAGTTACAGGGGTAATCAGCCCCAGCATTTT
V gene: TRBV6-5
CDR3 length: 13
clone size: .
J gene: TRBJ1-5
D gene: .

CDR3 protein: CASSESRGLTLHF
CDR3 DNA: TGTGCCAGCAGTGAATCCAGGGGCTTGACCCTCCACTTT
V gene: TRBV6-1
CDR3 length: 13
clone size: .
J gene: TRBJ1-6
D gene: .

CDR3 protein: CASSQKNYGYTF
CDR3 DNA: TGTGCCAGCAGCCAAAAAAACTATGGCTACACCTTC
V gene: TRBV4-2
CDR3 length: 12
clone size: .
J gene: TRBJ1-2
D gene: .

CDR3 protein: CASSVESDFEPQHF
CDR3 DNA: TGTGCCAGCAGCGTAGAATCGGACTTCGAGCCCCAGCATTTT
V gene: TRBV9
CDR3 length: 14
clone size: .
J gene: TRBJ1-5
D gene: .

CDR3 protein: CASSPRGQGAEKLFF
CDR3 DNA: TGTGCCAGCAGCCCGCGGGGACAGGGGGCGGAAAAACTGTTTTTT
V gene: TRBV7-2
CDR3 length: 15
clone size: few
J gene: TRBJ1-4
D gene: TRBD1

CDR3 protein: CASQLAGGTYEQYF
CDR3 DNA: TGTGCCAGTCAACTAGCGGGGGGGACCTACGAGCAGTACTTC
V gene: TRBV19
CDR3 length: 14
clone size: once
J gene: TRBJ2-7
D gene: TRBD2

CDR3 protein: CASSLGGLAGDPYEQYF
CDR3 DNA: TGTGCCAGCAGCTTGGGGGGACTAGCGGGAGACCCATACGAGCAGTACTTC
V gene: TRBV5-1
CDR3 length: 17
clone size: few
J gene: TRBJ2-7
D gene: TRBD2

CDR3 protein: CASSEGPGQGWEQYF
CDR3 DNA: TGTGCCAGCAGTGAGGGACCGGGACAGGGGTGGGAGCAGTACTTC
V gene: TRBV6-1
CDR3 length: 15
clone size: .
J gene: TRBJ2-7
D gene: TRBD1

CDR3 protein: CASSQVFGGAPNEQFF
CDR3 DNA: TGCGCCAGCAGCCAAGTTTTTGGAGGGGCGCCCAATGAGCAGTTCTTC
V gene: TRBV4-1
CDR3 length: 16
clone size: .
J gene: TRBJ2-1
D gene: .

CDR3 protein: CASSLYMNTEAFF
CDR3 DNA: TGTGCCAGCAGCTTGTACATGAACACTGAAGCTTTCTTT
V gene: TRBV5-8
CDR3 length: 13
clone size: .
J gene: TRBJ1-1
D gene: .

CDR3 protein: CASENREQGITEAFF
CDR3 DNA: TGTGCCAGCGAAAATCGGGAACAGGGGATAACTGAAGCTTTCTTT
V gene: TRBV6-1
CDR3 length: 15
clone size: .
J gene: TRBJ1-1
D gene: TRBD1

CDR3 protein: CASSDPSGTSGRTYEQYF
CDR3 DNA: TGTGCCAGCAGTGATCCTTCCGGGACTAGCGGGAGGACGTACGAGCAGTACTTC
V gene: TRBV25-1
CDR3 length: 18
clone size: .
J gene: TRBJ2-7
D gene: TRBD2

CDR3 protein: CASSLDRQGREQFF
CDR3 DNA: TGTGCCAGCAGCTTAGACCGGCAGGGCAGGGAGCAGTTCTTC
V gene: TRBV13
CDR3 length: 14
clone size: few
J gene: TRBJ2-1
D gene: .

CDR3 protein: CASSELGDNQPQHF
CDR3 DNA: TGTGCCAGCAGTGAATTGGGGGATAATCAGCCCCAGCATTTT
V gene: TRBV25-1
CDR3 length: 14
clone size: .
J gene: TRBJ1-5
D gene: .

CDR3 protein: CASSLGRTDYGYTF
CDR3 DNA: TGTGCCAGCAGCTTAGGCCGAACAGACTATGGCTACACCTTC
V gene: TRBV7-3
CDR3 length: 14
clone size: .
J gene: TRBJ1-2
D gene: .

CDR3 protein: CASSLRQGPNNEQFF
CDR3 DNA: TGTGCCAGCAGCTTAAGACAGGGACCCAACAATGAGCAGTTCTTC
V gene: TRBV7-8
CDR3 length: 15
clone size: .
J gene: TRBJ2-1
D gene: TRBD1

CDR3 protein: CASSQKRALSYEQYF
CDR3 DNA: TGTGCCAGCAGCCAAAAGAGAGCGCTCTCCTACGAGCAGTACTTC
V gene: TRBV6-5
CDR3 length: 15
clone size: once
J gene: TRBJ2-7
D gene: .

CDR3 protein: CASIGPSGTYNEQFF
CDR3 DNA: TGTGCCAGCATCGGTCCTAGCGGGACCTACAATGAGCAGTTCTTC
V gene: TRBV6-5
CDR3 length: 15
clone size: .
J gene: TRBJ2-1
D gene: TRBD2

CDR3 protein: CASSIQGYSNQPQHF
CDR3 DNA: TGTGCCAGCAGCATCCAAGGATATAGCAATCAGCCCCAGCATTTT
V gene: TRBV4-2
CDR3 length: 15
clone size: .
J gene: TRBJ1-5
D gene: .

CDR3 protein: CASSLGAASASRNIQYF
CDR3 DNA: TGCGCCAGCAGCTTGGGAGCAGCGTCGGCCTCAAGGAACATTCAGTACTTC
V gene: TRBV5-1
CDR3 length: 17
clone size: .
J gene: TRBJ2-4
D gene: .

CDR3 protein: CASSGGTGGEKLFF
CDR3 DNA: TGCGCCAGCAGCGGGGGGACAGGCGGTGAAAAACTGTTTTTT
V gene: TRBV5-1
CDR3 length: 14
clone size: .
J gene: TRBJ1-4
D gene: TRBD1

CDR3 protein: CAWSRPTALNTEAFF
CDR3 DNA: TGTGCCTGGAGCAGACCGACGGCCCTGAACACTGAAGCTTTCTTT
V gene: TRBV30
CDR3 length: 15
clone size: .
J gene: TRBJ1-1
D gene: .

CDR3 protein: CASSPSGNSVETQYF
CDR3 DNA: TGTGCCAGCAGCCCTAGCGGGAACAGTGTGGAGACCCAGTACTTC
V gene: TRBV5-6
CDR3 length: 15
clone size: few
J gene: TRBJ2-5
D gene: TRBD2

CDR3 protein: CSVELQFSGNTIYF
CDR3 DNA: TGCAGCGTTGAGTTACAGTTCTCTGGAAACACCATATATTTT
V gene: TRBV29-1
CDR3 length: 14
clone size: .
J gene: TRBJ1-3
D gene: .

CDR3 protein: CAWRQAGGYNEQFF
CDR3 DNA: TGTGCCTGGAGACAGGCGGGAGGATACAATGAGCAGTTCTTC
V gene: TRBV30
CDR3 length: 14
clone size: .
J gene: TRBJ2-1
D gene: TRBD2

CDR3 protein: CASGGQGRIETQYF
CDR3 DNA: TGTGCCAGCGGGGGTCAGGGAAGGATTGAGACCCAGTACTTC
V gene: TRBV25-1
CDR3 length: 14
clone size: .
J gene: TRBJ2-5
D gene: .

CDR3 protein: CASSKRDRGNGYTF
CDR3 DNA: TGTGCCAGCAGCAAAAGGGACAGGGGGAATGGCTACACCTTC
V gene: TRBV5-6
CDR3 length: 14
clone size: .
J gene: TRBJ1-2
D gene: TRBD1

CDR3 protein: CAWSVSENTEAFF
CDR3 DNA: TGTGCCTGGAGTGTATCCGAGAACACTGAAGCTTTCTTT
V gene: TRBV30
CDR3 length: 13
clone size: .
J gene: TRBJ1-1
D gene: .

CDR3 protein: CASSGPTATLAKNIQYF
CDR3 DNA: TGTGCCAGCAGTGGTCCGACAGCGACCCTAGCCAAAAACATTCAGTACTTC
V gene: TRBV25-1
CDR3 length: 17
clone size: .
J gene: TRBJ2-4
D gene: .

CDR3 protein: CSVDGLAGTYEQYF
CDR3 DNA: TGCAGCGTTGATGGCCTAGCGGGCACCTACGAGCAGTACTTC
V gene: TRBV29-1
CDR3 length: 14
clone size: .
J gene: TRBJ2-7
D gene: TRBD2

CDR3 protein: CSVPSRSREAFF
CDR3 DNA: TGCAGCGTCCCCAGTCGGAGCCGTGAAGCTTTCTTT
V gene: TRBV29-1
CDR3 length: 12
clone size: .
J gene: TRBJ1-1
D gene: .

CDR3 protein: CASSLDRAREKLFF
CDR3 DNA: TGTGCCAGCAGTTTGGACAGGGCGCGCGAAAAACTGTTTTTT
V gene: TRBV6-5
CDR3 length: 14
clone size: once
J gene: TRBJ1-4
D gene: TRBD1

CDR3 protein: CASSFLNGYHSGYTF
CDR3 DNA: TGTGCCAGCAGCTTCCTTAATGGTTACCACTCTGGCTACACCTTC
V gene: TRBV5-8
CDR3 length: 15
clone size: few
J gene: TRBJ1-2
D gene: .

CDR3 protein: CASSLDGNNSPLHF
CDR3 DNA: TGCGCCAGCAGCTTGGACGGGAATAATTCACCCCTCCACTTT
V gene: TRBV5-1
CDR3 length: 14
clone size: .
J gene: TRBJ1-6
D gene: .

CDR3 protein: CSVERVASGNADTQYF
CDR3 DNA: TGCAGCGTTGAGAGGGTGGCTAGCGGGAACGCAGATACGCAGTATTTT
V gene: TRBV29-1
CDR3 length: 16
clone size: medium-sized
J gene: TRBJ2-3
D gene: TRBD2

CDR3 protein: CASTGQNSNQPQHF
CDR3 DNA: TGTGCCAGTACGGGTCAGAATAGCAATCAGCCCCAGCATTTT
V gene: TRBV19
CDR3 length: 14
clone size: .
J gene: TRBJ1-5
D gene: .

CDR3 protein: CASSARQGGEQYF
CDR3 DNA: TGTGCCAGCAGCGCTCGACAGGGAGGCGAGCAGTACTTC
V gene: TRBV7-9
CDR3 length: 13
clone size: .
J gene: TRBJ2-7
D gene: .